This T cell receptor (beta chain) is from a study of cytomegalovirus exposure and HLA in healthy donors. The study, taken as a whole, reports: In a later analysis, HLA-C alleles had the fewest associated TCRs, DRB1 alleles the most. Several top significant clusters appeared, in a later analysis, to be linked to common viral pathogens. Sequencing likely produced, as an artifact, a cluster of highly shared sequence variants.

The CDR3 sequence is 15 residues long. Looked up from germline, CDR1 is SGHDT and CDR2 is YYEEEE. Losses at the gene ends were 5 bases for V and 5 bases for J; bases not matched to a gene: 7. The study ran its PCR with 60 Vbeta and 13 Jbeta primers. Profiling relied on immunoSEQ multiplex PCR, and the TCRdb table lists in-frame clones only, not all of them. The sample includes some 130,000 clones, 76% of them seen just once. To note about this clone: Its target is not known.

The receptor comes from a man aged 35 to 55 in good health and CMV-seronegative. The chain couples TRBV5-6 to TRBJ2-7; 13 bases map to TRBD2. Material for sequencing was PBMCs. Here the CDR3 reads CASSFLLAGGHEQYF. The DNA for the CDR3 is TGTGCCAGCAGTTTCTTACTAGCGGGAGGGCACGAGCAGTACTTC. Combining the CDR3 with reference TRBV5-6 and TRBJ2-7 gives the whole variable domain DAGVTQSPTHLIKTRGQQVTLRCSPKSGHDTVSWYQQALGQGPQFIFQYYEEEERQRGNFPDRFSGHQFPNYSSELNVNALLLGDSALYLCASSFLLAGGHEQYFGPGTRLTVT.